The rows below give T cell receptor beta chains drawn from one sample of a study of technical replicates of blood from a handful of donors. Profiling relied on immunoSEQ multiplex PCR, and the TCRdb table lists in-frame clones only, not all of them. The sample lists tens of thousands of clones, over 95% occurring once. The specimen sequenced was T cells isolated from PBMCs. Receptor source: a human donor in good health. CDR3s include the opening cysteine and the closing phenylalanine or tryptophan. D genes are given only for firm matches. Size is stated for part of the rows, as once, few or many counts, or as a class when the clone is expanded.

>TRBJ2-3|TRBV7-9|TRBD2|NA
CASSLGTSGRERDTQYF
TGTGCCAGCAGCTTAGGGACTAGCGGGAGAGAGAGAGATACGCAGTATTTT
>TRBJ1-1|TRBV6-6|TRBD1|NA
CASSPTGDRAGTEAFF
TGTGCCAGCAGTCCTACTGGAGACAGGGCGGGCACTGAAGCTTTCTTT
>TRBJ2-7|TRBV27|NA|once
CASSPLDSNYEQYF
TGTGCCAGCAGTCCCCTAGACAGCAACTACGAGCAGTACTTC
>TRBJ2-3|TRBV2|NA|once
CASSLGADTQYF
TGTGCCAGCAGTCTAGGGGCAGATACGCAGTATTTT
>TRBJ2-7|TRBV29-1|NA|NA
CSVVIGVRYEQYF
TGCAGCGTTGTTATAGGGGTGCGGTACGAGCAGTACTTC
>TRBJ1-5|TRBV19|TRBD1|NA
CASRQGAQPQHF
TGTGCCAGTAGACAGGGGGCTCAGCCCCAGCATTTT
>TRBJ2-6|TRBV11-3|TRBD1|NA
CASSFLGGPLSGANVLTF
TGTGCCAGCAGTTTTTTAGGGGGCCCCCTCTCTGGGGCCAACGTCCTGACTTTC
>TRBJ2-7|TRBV6-5|TRBD1|NA
CASSKGDRGYEQYF
TGTGCCAGCAGTAAAGGGGACAGGGGCTACGAGCAGTACTTC
>TRBJ2-1|TRBV7-3|TRBD2|NA
CASSQHYDAGTSGRTEQFF
TGTGCCAGCAGCCAACATTACGATGCCGGGACTAGCGGGAGAACTGAGCAGTTCTTC
>TRBJ1-1|TRBV5-1|TRBD1|NA
CASSSRDRSTEAFF
TGCGCCAGCAGCTCCCGGGACAGGAGCACTGAAGCTTTCTTT
>TRBJ2-1|TRBV5-6|TRBD2|NA
CASSLSLAGYNEQFF
TGTGCCAGCAGCTTGAGCCTAGCGGGTTACAATGAGCAGTTCTTC
>TRBJ2-5|TRBV2|NA|few
CASSRGPGETQYF
TGTGCCAGCAGTCGCGGGCCGGGGGAGACCCAGTACTTC
>TRBJ2-3|TRBV2|NA|NA
CASSDTYTDTQYF
TGTGCCAGCAGTGACACCTACACAGATACGCAGTATTTT
>TRBJ1-2|TRBV11-2|NA|NA
CASSLGWGDRIGYTF
TGTGCCAGCAGCTTAGGGTGGGGGGACCGCATTGGCTACACCTTC
>TRBJ2-7|TRBV30|TRBD2|NA
CALRTSGSLDEQYF
TGTGCCCTCCGGACTAGCGGGAGTCTCGACGAGCAGTACTTC
>TRBJ2-7|TRBV6-5|TRBD1|NA
CASTSPGDSYEQYF
TGTGCCAGCACGAGCCCAGGGGACAGCTACGAGCAGTACTTC
>TRBJ2-7|TRBV10-1|TRBD2|NA
CASSESSGRARDEQYF
TGCGCCAGCAGTGAGTCAAGCGGGAGGGCCAGGGACGAGCAGTACTTC
>TRBJ1-1|TRBV5-8|TRBD1|NA
CASRPGGGMNTEAFF
TGTGCCAGCAGACCAGGGGGCGGAATGAACACTGAAGCTTTCTTT
>TRBJ1-5|TRBV5-8|NA|NA
CASSLYRDQPQHF
TGTGCCAGCAGCTTATACAGGGATCAGCCCCAGCATTTT
>TRBJ1-1|TRBV27|NA|once
CASSPGTEAFF
TGTGCCAGCAGTCCCGGCACTGAAGCTTTCTTT
>TRBJ1-4|TRBV29-1|TRBD1|once
CSVGGTGLVGEKLFF
TGCAGCGTTGGAGGGACAGGGCTGGTTGGGGAAAAACTGTTTTTT
>TRBJ2-7|TRBV6-5|NA|NA
CASMLGREQYF
TGTGCCAGCATGTTGGGCCGCGAGCAGTACTTC
>TRBJ2-7|TRBV16|TRBD2|NA
CASSPGGRPDEQYF
TGTGCCAGCAGCCCGGGGGGGCGCCCCGACGAGCAGTACTTC
>TRBJ1-1|TRBV19|TRBD1|NA
CASSTTGRGVEAFF
TGTGCCAGTAGCACGACAGGGAGAGGAGTTGAAGCTTTCTTT
>TRBJ2-3|TRBV5-1|NA|NA
CASSSSLDTQYF
TGCGCCAGCAGTTCTAGCTTAGATACGCAGTATTTT
>TRBJ2-7|TRBV2|NA|once
CASSERALSYEQYF
TGTGCCAGCAGTGAGCGGGCGCTCTCCTACGAGCAGTACTTC
>TRBJ2-7|TRBV2|NA|NA
CASRQETYEQYF
TGTGCCAGCAGGCAGGAAACCTACGAGCAGTACTTC
>TRBJ1-1|TRBV20-1|NA|NA
CSANINTEAFF
TGCAGTGCTAACATTAACACTGAAGCTTTCTTT
>TRBJ2-2|TRBV7-8|TRBD1|NA
CASSSGTGLRRELFF
TGTGCCAGCAGCTCCGGGACAGGGCTACGCCGGGAGCTGTTTTTT
>TRBJ2-2|TRBV5-1|TRBD2|NA
CASTKLAGDNTGELFF
TGCGCCAGCACCAAACTAGCGGGAGATAACACCGGGGAGCTGTTTTTT
>TRBJ1-2|TRBV27|TRBD1|few
CASSYDRDYGYTF
TGTGCCAGCAGTTACGACAGGGATTATGGCTACACCTTC
>TRBJ1-5|TRBV19|NA|medium-sized
CASSRGPNQPQHF
TGTGCCAGTAGTCGAGGTCCCAATCAGCCCCAGCATTTT
>TRBJ2-7|TRBV25-1|TRBD1|NA
CASTRTGSRYEQYF
TGTGCCAGCACCCGGACAGGATCCAGGTACGAGCAGTACTTC
>TRBJ1-5|TRBV5-1|NA|NA
CASSLDLSREQPQHF
TGCGCCAGCAGCTTAGACCTTTCTCGGGAACAGCCCCAGCATTTT
>TRBJ1-2|TRBV6-5|TRBD1|NA
CASSYSIFGQGLDF
TGTGCCAGCAGTTACTCGATATTCGGACAGGGATTAGACTTC
>TRBJ2-2|TRBV14|NA|NA
CASSQVRGRELFF
TGTGCCAGCAGCCAAGTGCGAGGGAGGGAGCTGTTTTTT
>TRBJ2-3|TRBV7-6|TRBD1|NA
CASSKGTGHTDTQYF
TGTGCCAGCAGCAAAGGGACAGGGCACACAGATACGCAGTATTTT
>TRBJ1-1|TRBV19|NA|NA
CASSIGAFPEAFF
TGTGCCAGTAGTATTGGGGCTTTCCCTGAAGCTTTCTTT
>TRBJ1-1|TRBV6-1|NA|NA
CASSSDSPMNTEAFF
TGTGCCAGCAGCTCCGACAGCCCCATGAACACTGAAGCTTTCTTT
>TRBJ2-3|TRBV7-3|TRBD2|NA
CASSAGLAGSTDTQYF
TGTGCCAGCAGCGCCGGACTAGCGGGAAGCACAGATACGCAGTATTTT
>TRBJ1-2|TRBV10-1|NA|NA
CASSEVYNYGYTF
TGCGCCAGCAGTGAGGTTTATAACTATGGCTACACCTTC
>TRBJ1-5|TRBV18|TRBD1|NA
CASSPRDRESNQPQHF
TGTGCCAGCTCACCAAGGGACAGGGAGTCCAATCAGCCCCAGCATTTT
>TRBJ1-6|TRBV30|NA|NA
CAWSSGSYNSPLHF
TGTGCCTGGAGTTCAGGGTCCTATAATTCACCCCTCCACTTT
>TRBJ2-7|TRBV2|TRBD1|NA
CASSWTGAMGEQYF
TGTGCCAGCAGCTGGACAGGGGCTATGGGGGAGCAGTACTTC
>TRBJ2-7|TRBV5-1|TRBD2|NA
CASSSGTSVPYEQYF
TGCGCCAGCAGCTCAGGGACTAGCGTTCCCTACGAGCAGTACTTC
>TRBJ2-7|TRBV14|TRBD1|once
CASSQAGQGTYEQYF
TGTGCCAGCAGCCAAGCCGGACAGGGGACCTACGAGCAGTACTTC
>TRBJ1-1|TRBV5-1|TRBD1|few
CASTSGQVSEAFF
TGCGCCAGCACTTCGGGACAGGTATCTGAAGCTTTCTTT
>TRBJ1-1|TRBV18|NA|NA
CASSPGGQTEAFF
TGTGCCAGCTCACCAGGGGGCCAAACTGAAGCTTTCTTT
>TRBJ2-7|TRBV6-6|TRBD1|NA
CASSGGQGVYEQYF
TGTGCCAGCAGTGGGGGACAGGGGGTCTACGAGCAGTACTTC
>TRBJ2-7|TRBV9|NA|NA
CASSVGGDDYYEQYF
TGTGCCAGCAGCGTAGGCGGGGATGATTACTACGAGCAGTACTTC
>TRBJ2-7|TRBV27|TRBD1|NA
CASSLGYLGDRGYEQYF
TGTGCCAGCAGTTTAGGGTATCTAGGGGACAGGGGCTACGAGCAGTACTTC
>TRBJ2-1|TRBV15|NA|NA
CATSRDREIREQFF
TGTGCCACCAGCAGAGATAGGGAGATACGAGAGCAGTTCTTC
>TRBJ2-5|TRBV13|TRBD1|NA
CASSLKDRGEETQYF
TGTGCCAGCAGCTTAAAAGACAGGGGGGAAGAGACCCAGTACTTC
>TRBJ1-2|TRBV7-9|TRBD1|NA
CASSRDRGLDGYTF
TGTGCCAGCAGTCGCGACAGGGGGCTAGATGGCTACACCTTC
>TRBJ2-7|TRBV27|NA|NA
CASSLGQGIYEQYF
TGTGCCAGCAGTTTAGGCCAGGGGATCTACGAGCAGTACTTC
>TRBJ2-3|TRBV6-5|NA|NA
CASSGTSWETDTQYF
TGTGCCAGCAGTGGCACTAGCTGGGAAACAGATACGCAGTATTTT
>TRBJ1-2|TRBV6-1|TRBD1|NA
CASRGGQNYGYTF
TGTGCCAGCAGGGGGGGACAGAATTATGGCTACACCTTC